The next 14 T cell receptor beta chains were all read from a single sample in a study of CD8 T cells in Susac syndrome. Roughly 0.5 to 1 ug RNA was reverse transcribed with random hexamers. TCRdb reprocessed the immunoSEQ multiplex PCR reads with MiXCR, giving one entry per CDR3 protein. The sample carries 95,000 to 150,000 distinct CDR3 sequences, roughly 94% recorded once. Sequenced: CD8+ T cells from PBMCs. These receptors originate from a human donor with Susac syndrome.

The chain recombines TRBV20-1 with TRBJ2-1, with a possible D match to TRBD2 (7 bases). CDR1 is DFQATT, CDR2 SNEGSKA, per germline (reference sequence). CDR3 length: 16 amino acids. V lost 2 bases and J lost 6, with 20 bases in between. CDR3 protein: CSARTLGGRTPNEQFF. In DNA form, the CDR3 reads TGCAGTGCTAGAACCCTGGGGGGGCGGACTCCCAATGAGCAGTTCTTC.

This chain links TRBV27 with TRBJ1-1; 9 bases line up with TRBD1. The CDR3 sequence is 15 residues long. The V segment lost 4 bases and the J segment 4 bases; nucleotides outside the gene matches: 7. Germline V CDR1 and CDR2: MNHEY, SMNVEV (reference sequence). The CDR3: CASSYTGGAGTEAFF. The CDR3, as DNA: TGTGCCAGCAGTTACACAGGGGGCGCCGGCACTGAAGCTTTCTTT.

The rearrangement joins TRBV9 to TRBJ2-1; a weak D match, TRBD1 (5 bases). The CDR3 is 15 residues long. Per the germline V gene, CDR1 is SGDLS and CDR2 is YYNGEE. V was trimmed by 0 bases and J by 6 bases, leaving 13 bases between them. The CDR3: CASSVEVGRGNEQFF. DNA of the CDR3: TGTGCCAGCAGCGTAGAGGTTGGAAGGGGCAATGAGCAGTTCTTC.

V is TRBV7-8 and J is TRBJ1-6, with D perhaps TRBD1 (6 bases). Trimming cost V 5 bases and J 9 bases, with 23 bases left between them. The germline V gene encodes CDR1 SGHVS and CDR2 FQNEAQ. The CDR3 runs 17 residues. This chain's CDR3 is CASSHTLSTGKGSPLHF. The DNA for the CDR3 is TGTGCCAGCAGCCACACCCTTAGTACAGGGAAGGGTTCACCCCTCCACTTT.

The chain is built from TRBV6-2 or TRBV6-3 and TRBJ2-7; the D is unclear. V shed 3 bases and J shed 6 bases, with 9 bases lying between them. The CDR3 has 12 amino acids. Germline assignment: CDR1 MNHEY and CDR2 SVGEGT. The CDR3, as DNA: TGTGCCAGCAGTTATCCCCCTGCCGAGCAGTACTTC. Residues: CASSYPPAEQYF.

J is TRBJ1-1 and V is TRBV30, with D perhaps TRBD1 (5 bases). V was clipped by 0 bases and J by 6 bases, with 11 bases between them. The CDR3 is 13 residues long. Germline loops: CDR1 GTSNPN, CDR2 SVGIG (reference sequence). CDR3 loop: CAWSVKGDAEAFF. The CDR3 nucleotides read TGTGCCTGGAGTGTTAAAGGGGATGCTGAAGCTTTCTTT. The full variable domain, its missing parts supplied by reference TRBV30 and TRBJ1-1, is SQTIHQWPATLVQPVGSPLSLECTVEGTSNPNLYWYRQAAGRGLQLLFYSVGIGQISSEVPQNLSASRPQDRQFILSSKKLLLSDSGFYLCAWSVKGDAEAFFGQGTRLTVV.

In this sample, this clonotype turned up once. This rearrangement joins TRBV3-1 to TRBJ1-1; D possibly corresponds to TRBD1 (5 bases). The CDR3 has 13 residues. Germline V CDR1 and CDR2: LGHDT, YNNKEL (reference sequence). The V gene lost 6 bases and the J gene lost 3 bases, with 11 bases spanning the gap. CDR3 sequence reads: CASSPGWDTEAFF. The CDR3, as DNA: TGTGCCAGCAGTCCAGGGTGGGACACTGAAGCTTTCTTT. The whole variable domain, filled in from reference TRBV3-1 and TRBJ1-1, reads DTAVSQTPKYLVTQMGNDKSIKCEQNLGHDTMYWYKQDSKKFLKIMFSYNNKELIINETVPNRFSPKSPDKAHLNLHINSLELGDSAVYFCASSPGWDTEAFFGQGTRLTVV.

V usage is TRBV25-1 and J usage is TRBJ1-1; 7 bases align to TRBD1. CDR3 size: 18 residues. Trimming cost V 7 bases and J 0 bases; bases outside gene matches: 17. Germline V gene data show CDR1 as MGHDK and CDR2 as SYGVNS. CDR3 region: CASTPDRTGRVMNTEAFF. Written as DNA, the CDR3 is TGTGCCAGCACCCCTGACAGGACAGGAAGGGTAATGAACACTGAAGCTTTCTTT.

The rearrangement joins TRBV9 to TRBJ2-4; possibly TRBD1 or TRBD2 for D (5 bases each). The V and J ends lost 2 bases and 12 bases respectively, with 12 bases between them. Germline values: CDR1 SGDLS, CDR2 YYNGEE. This CDR3 spans 12 amino acids. The CDR3 region is CASSVGDGTQYF. As DNA, the CDR3 is TGTGCCAGCAGCGTGGGGGACGGGACTCAGTACTTC.

The chain uses TRBV29-1 and TRBJ2-2; maybe TRBD1 (6 bases). Trimming removed 2 bases at V and 0 bases at J, with 16 bases between. The CDR3 contains 17 residues. Germline V lookup: CDR1 SQVTM, CDR2 ANQGSEA. CDR3 residues: CSVETGQPTANTGELFF. The DNA of the CDR3 is TGCAGCGTTGAAACTGGACAGCCGACCGCGAACACCGGGGAGCTGTTTTTT.

The chain employs TRBV29-1 and TRBJ2-7; 11 bases map to TRBD1. CDR3 size: 13 residues. The V and J ends lost 4 bases and 4 bases, in that order; junction bases with no gene match: 3. The germline gives CDR1 SQVTM, CDR2 ANQGSEA. The CDR3 here is CSVVGTGGYEQYF. For the CDR3, the DNA is TGCAGCGTTGTCGGGACAGGGGGATACGAGCAGTACTTC.

The J gene is TRBJ1-4, the V gene TRBV20-1; TRBD1 is a possible D gene (6 bases). Trimming left V 6 bases short and J 2 bases short, with 16 bases between. Germline CDR1 and CDR2: DFQATT and SNEGSKA (reference sequence). The CDR3 contains 15 residues. CDR3 sequence reads: CSANDRMDTNEKLFF. The CDR3 DNA sequence: TGCAGTGCCAATGACAGGATGGACACTAATGAAAAACTGTTTTTT.

This chain connects TRBV21-1 to TRBJ2-4; the table gives TRBD2 as D, unverified against the DNA. TRBV21-1 is a pseudogene segment. The CDR3 is 20 residues long. This chain's CDR3 is CASSKAGRRGDFKTKNIQYF. For the CDR3, the DNA is TGTGCCAGCAGCAAAGCTGGTAGGCGGGGGGACTTTAAAACCAAAAACATTCAGTACTTC.

This chain links TRBV14 with TRBJ2-5, with unresolved D. CDR1 and CDR2 (germline): SGHDN, FVKESK. The CDR3 runs to 13 residues. The ends were cut back, 4 bases at V and 4 bases at J, with 10 bases in the middle. CDR3 region: CASSLGWVETQYF. Here the CDR3 DNA reads TGTGCCAGCAGCCTCGGGTGGGTAGAGACCCAGTACTTC.